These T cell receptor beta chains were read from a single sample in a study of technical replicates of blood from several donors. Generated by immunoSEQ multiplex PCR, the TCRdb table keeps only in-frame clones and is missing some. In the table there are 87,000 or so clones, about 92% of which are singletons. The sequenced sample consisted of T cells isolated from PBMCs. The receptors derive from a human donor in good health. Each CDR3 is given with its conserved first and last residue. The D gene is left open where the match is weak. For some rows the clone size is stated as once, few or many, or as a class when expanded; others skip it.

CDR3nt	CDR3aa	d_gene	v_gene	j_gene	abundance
TGTGCCAGCAGCCGCCCTAACACAGATACGCAGTATTTT	CASSRPNTDTQYF	.	TRBV7-2	TRBJ2-3	.
TGCAGCGCCACGACAGGAAACCAAGAGACCCAGTACTTC	CSATTGNQETQYF	.	TRBV29-1	TRBJ2-5	.
TGTGCCAGTAGTATAGACGGTACCTATGGCTACACCTTC	CASSIDGTYGYTF	.	TRBV19	TRBJ1-2	few
TGCGCCAGCAGCTTCCGGACAGGTAGCTATGGCTACACCTTC	CASSFRTGSYGYTF	TRBD1	TRBV5-1	TRBJ1-2	.
TGCGCCAGCACCGGACTAGCCTACAATGAGCAGTTCTTC	CASTGLAYNEQFF	TRBD2	TRBV10-2	TRBJ2-1	.
TGTGCCAGCTCACGATACAGGGAATCCTACGAGCAGTACTTC	CASSRYRESYEQYF	.	TRBV18	TRBJ2-7	.
TGCGCCAGCAGCCGCGGAAACTCCTACGAGCAGTACTTC	CASSRGNSYEQYF	.	TRBV10-1	TRBJ2-7	.
TGTGCCAGCAGCTTAGGGAACTTCCCACGTTGGCAGGCCACAGATACGCAGTATTTT	CASSLGNFPRWQATDTQYF	.	TRBV11-2	TRBJ2-3	.
TGTGCCAGCAGACAAACTAGCGGGGGGTCGGGCATTCAGTACTTC	CASRQTSGGSGIQYF	TRBD2	TRBV7-2	TRBJ2-4	.
TGTGCCAGCAGCCCCAGGGGAGCGTCTAATGAAAAACTGTTTTTT	CASSPRGASNEKLFF	.	TRBV7-9	TRBJ1-4	.
TGTGCCAGCAGCCTCCGCTACGAGCAGTACTTC	CASSLRYEQYF	.	TRBV7-6	TRBJ2-7	.
TGTGCGGTCGGAGGTGCGTCGGGGACAGATACGCAGTATTTT	CAVGGASGTDTQYF	.	TRBV30	TRBJ2-3	.
TGTGCCAGCAAAGAGGGCGAGGTTGGGGCCGGGACTAGCGGGGGGGGTATCTACGAGCAGTACTTC	CASKEGEVGAGTSGGGIYEQYF	TRBD2	TRBV2	TRBJ2-7	.
TGTGCCAGCAGGATTACAGGGGTGGATGGCTACACCTTC	CASRITGVDGYTF	TRBD1	TRBV6-1	TRBJ1-2	.
TGCGCCAGCAGCGAGACTAGCGGCCTTTACAATGAGCAGTTCTTC	CASSETSGLYNEQFF	TRBD2	TRBV5-1	TRBJ2-1	.
TGCGCCAGCAGCTTGAGCGATACGCAGTATTTT	CASSLSDTQYF	.	TRBV5-1	TRBJ2-3	.
TGTGCCAGCTCACCACAGGAGAGCTCTGGAAACACCATATATTTT	CASSPQESSGNTIYF	.	TRBV18	TRBJ1-3	.
TGTGCCAGCAGCTTAGTGGGACATGGGAACGAGCAGTACTTC	CASSLVGHGNEQYF	.	TRBV7-9	TRBJ2-7	.
TGTGCCAGCAGTTCGGGACATTTCACGCAGCCCCAGCATTTT	CASSSGHFTQPQHF	.	TRBV2	TRBJ1-5	.
TGTGCCAGCAGTGAAAGGACAAGATCCATGAACACTGAAGCTTTCTTT	CASSERTRSMNTEAFF	.	TRBV6-1	TRBJ1-1	.
TGTGCCAGCAGCTTATTGTCCGGGATCGGTGATGAGCAGTTCTTC	CASSLLSGIGDEQFF	.	TRBV7-8	TRBJ2-1	.
TGCGCCAGCAAGCAACCCGGGACCCCCCTTACAGGGGGGCAGTATTTT	CASKQPGTPLTGGQYF	TRBD1	TRBV5-1	TRBJ2-3	.
TGTGCCACCAGCGGCCCCGGGACTAGCGGGAGATCCTACAATGAGCAGTTCTTC	CATSGPGTSGRSYNEQFF	TRBD2	TRBV15	TRBJ2-1	once
TGCGCCAGCAGCCCCAGGGGTGTCACCGGGGAGCTGTTTTTT	CASSPRGVTGELFF	.	TRBV4-1	TRBJ2-2	.
TGTGCCAGCAGCTTAGTGTTAGCGTCTACCGGGGAGCTGTTTTTT	CASSLVLASTGELFF	.	TRBV7-9	TRBJ2-2	.
TGTGCCAGCAACGAACAGGGGTTTAAGCCCCAGCATTTT	CASNEQGFKPQHF	TRBD1	TRBV6-1	TRBJ1-5	.
TGTGCCAGCAGCTTTGGGCATCCTAATGAAAAACTGTTTTTT	CASSFGHPNEKLFF	.	TRBV5-5	TRBJ1-4	.
TGTGCCAGCAGTTTTGTTGGCGGGAGCAACACCGGGGAGCTGTTTTTT	CASSFVGGSNTGELFF	TRBD2	TRBV28	TRBJ2-2	.
TGTGCCAGCAGCTTAGCGGCGGAATACGAGCAGTACTTC	CASSLAAEYEQYF	.	TRBV7-9	TRBJ2-7	.
TGCAGCGTTGAATTTGGTCTAGCGGGTTACAATGAGCAGTTCTTC	CSVEFGLAGYNEQFF	TRBD2	TRBV29-1	TRBJ2-1	.
TGTGCCAGCAGCTTCACTTTAGGGGCTAACTATGGCTACACCTTC	CASSFTLGANYGYTF	.	TRBV7-6	TRBJ1-2	.
TGTGCCAGCAGCTTGGTCCTGGGGAGCCTCTACGAGCAGTACTTC	CASSLVLGSLYEQYF	.	TRBV5-6	TRBJ2-7	.
TGCAGCGGGCGACAGGGCTACGAGCAGTACTTC	CSGRQGYEQYF	TRBD1	TRBV29-1	TRBJ2-7	.
TGTGCCAGCAGTTCCGGGGGACTAGCGGGAACAGATACGCAGTATTTT	CASSSGGLAGTDTQYF	TRBD2	TRBV28	TRBJ2-3	.
TGTGCCAGCACCCCCGTGACAGTGGGGCAGCCCCAGCATTTT	CASTPVTVGQPQHF	.	TRBV28	TRBJ1-5	.
TGTGCCAGCAGGAGGACAGTTTACTACGAGCAGTACTTC	CASRRTVYYEQYF	.	TRBV6-5	TRBJ2-7	.
TGTGCCAGCAGCTTAGACCAGGGGTATAATTCACCCCTCCACTTT	CASSLDQGYNSPLHF	.	TRBV11-3	TRBJ1-6	.
TGTGCCAGCTCACCGACTAGCGGGGGCACAGATACGCAGTATTTT	CASSPTSGGTDTQYF	TRBD2	TRBV18	TRBJ2-3	.
TGCGCCAGCAGTGAGTCAGGGGTTCAGCCCCAGCATTTT	CASSESGVQPQHF	.	TRBV10-2	TRBJ1-5	.
TGTGCCAGCAGCTTAGGATCCAACGAGCGGCTGAATGGCTACACCTTC	CASSLGSNERLNGYTF	.	TRBV13	TRBJ1-2	.
TGTGCCAGCAGCCTAGCAACGGGACACCCGAACTACAATGAGCAGTTCTTC	CASSLATGHPNYNEQFF	.	TRBV11-2	TRBJ2-1	.
TGTGCCAGTAGTACCCGTCCTCTAGCGGGAGGCTCCTACAATGAGCAGTTCTTC	CASSTRPLAGGSYNEQFF	TRBD2	TRBV19	TRBJ2-1	once
TGTGCCAGTAGTATATCCGGGACAGCCTATGGCTACACCTTC	CASSISGTAYGYTF	TRBD1	TRBV19	TRBJ1-2	once
TGCGCCAGCAGCTTGACAGGGGACTATGGCTACACCTTC	CASSLTGDYGYTF	TRBD1	TRBV5-1	TRBJ1-2	.
TGCGCCAGCAGCCAGGGGAGTCCTTACAATGAGCAGTTCTTC	CASSQGSPYNEQFF	.	TRBV5-1	TRBJ2-1	.
TGTGCCAGCAGTTTATCGCTGGCGGGAGGTCTCAATGAGCAGTTCTTC	CASSLSLAGGLNEQFF	TRBD2	TRBV27	TRBJ2-1	.
TGTGCCAGCAAACCTCTGGGACTTCCCTCCTACGAGCAGTACTTC	CASKPLGLPSYEQYF	.	TRBV27	TRBJ2-7	.
TGTGCCAGCAGCTTAGGCGGGGGGCCCACAGATACGCAGTATTTT	CASSLGGGPTDTQYF	TRBD2	TRBV7-9	TRBJ2-3	once
TGCAGTGCTAGTATCGGCAATGAGCAGTTCTTC	CSASIGNEQFF	.	TRBV20-1	TRBJ2-1	few
TGTGCCAGCAGTTACTCTGGGGGGGGCGAGGGCTACACCTTC	CASSYSGGGEGYTF	.	TRBV6-5	TRBJ1-2	once
TGTGCCAGCAGTCAAACGGGACAGGTAGGGGGTGAAGCTTTCTTT	CASSQTGQVGGEAFF	TRBD1	TRBV28	TRBJ1-1	.
TGTGCCAGCAGCCACGGACAGCTCTTGAACACTGAAGCTTTCTTT	CASSHGQLLNTEAFF	.	TRBV5-6	TRBJ1-1	.
TGTGCCAGCAGTATCCGGACGGGGAGCAATCAGCCCCAGCATTTT	CASSIRTGSNQPQHF	.	TRBV6-6	TRBJ1-5	.
TGCAGCGTTGTGATTACTAACAACTACGAGCAGTACTTC	CSVVITNNYEQYF	.	TRBV29-1	TRBJ2-7	.
TGTGCCAGCAGAGCCGGGACAGCAACCTACGAGCAGTACTTC	CASRAGTATYEQYF	TRBD1	TRBV27	TRBJ2-7	once
TGTGCCAGCTCCGCTCTACCGGGACTAGTATTGCCCCCGAACACCGGGGAGCTGTTTTTT	CASSALPGLVLPPNTGELFF	TRBD2	TRBV28	TRBJ2-2	.